This TCR beta chain was recorded in a study of T cell responses to AZD1222 COVID-19 vaccine. Measured with immunoSEQ multiplex PCR; TCRdb has only the in-frame clones, and not every one. The data show tens of thousands of clones, 80% to 90% seen once. Germline values: CDR1 SNHLY, CDR2 FYNNEI. The V gene end was trimmed by 6 bases and the J gene end by 4 bases; junction bases not matched to a gene: 9. This CDR3 is 16 amino acids long. Study observations and caveats: The CD4 TCRs associated with vaccination extended across spike and predominated at 160-218 and 743-854. All repertoire sampling was performed exclusively after the peak T cell response.

Concerning this clone itself: Its antigen remains unidentified.

The source was peripheral blood, collected 28 days after the second AZD1222 dose. The clonotype comes from an adult who received the AZD1222 COVID-19 vaccine. V gene TRBV2 combines with J gene TRBJ2-3, with 11 bases matching TRBD2. The CDR3 DNA reads TGTGCCAGCAGGGTTAGCGGGAGGGCCGGTGCAGATACGCAGTATTTT. Translating gives CASRVSGRAGADTQYF.